The rows below give T cell receptor beta chains drawn from one sample of a study of blood T cell repertoires in COVID-19. The assay was immunoSEQ multiplex PCR, and TCRdb's table has in-frame clones only and misses some. The sample holds about 29,000 clones, approximately 80% seen once. The source material was peripheral blood. The receptor set was obtained from a woman in her 70s with acute or convalescent COVID-19. Both conserved end residues are part of each CDR3. Size tells how often a clone was seen (once, few, many) or the class of an expanded clone, and some rows leave it out.

clone size | V gene | CDR3 protein
NA | TRBV11-3 | CASSLGGLAGDTDTQYF
NA | TRBV20-1 | CSASRHQGGPNIQYF
NA | TRBV20-1 | CSAETDTQYF
NA | TRBV19 | CASRLTENTEAFF
NA | TRBV5-1 | CASSPGLAGGHLSF
few | TRBV28 | CASSLVQTNEKLFF
NA | TRBV7-2 | CASSLGGAGPQETQYF
NA | TRBV29-1 | CSIEAEGQETQYF
NA | TRBV19 | CASTPGTAEETQYF
NA | TRBV12-3/TRBV12-4 | CASSRQNSRGYTF
NA | TRBV9 | CASSRSGGYNEQFF
NA | TRBV6-5 | CASSYSSGENSPLHF
NA | TRBV19 | CASSFPGTGGAYGYTF
NA | TRBV4-3 | CASSPLSWGDEQFF
NA | TRBV5-1 | CASSLGTGNTGELFF
NA | TRBV18 | CASSQRNTEAFF
NA | TRBV9 | CASSGRGRSWDTQYF
NA | TRBV2 | CASSATGQGPAEQYF
once | TRBV7-3 | CASSFQTGNGYTF
few | TRBV4-2 | CASSQVVEDEQYF
NA | TRBV10-3 | CAISESKLAGADTQYF
NA | TRBV21-1 | CASIVYCGLVHEQYF
NA | TRBV18 | CASSPSSYNSPLHF
NA | TRBV4-1 | CASSQGTVVPLHF
NA | TRBV19 | CASSPRQKETQYF
NA | TRBV28 | CASSTSQVISTEAFF
NA | TRBV29-1 | CSVQGTKDQPQHF
NA | TRBV4-1 | CASSQEWTSGRPLQETQYF
NA | TRBV2 | CASSFGQGEANEQFF
NA | TRBV4-3 | CASSPRTDSYEQYF
NA | TRBV6-5 | CASSHSEGQSEAFF
NA | TRBV19 | CASSGAGGNQPQHF
NA | TRBV10-1 | CASCQDRINYGYTF
NA | TRBV7-9 | CASSLARYEQYF